A single sample is the source of the 18 T cell receptor beta chains below, sequenced in a study of human T cells and chemical hapten exposure. Indicated time point: patch test 1, 2 weeks after DPC sensitization. Sample treatment: therapeutic diphenylcyclopropenone sensitization with weekly scalp DPC. TCRdb re-called the RACE reads with MiXCR, one entry per CDR3 protein. The sample has fewer than 500,000 distinct CDR3 sequences, roughly 4.8% seen once; the top ten hold about 2.2%. This specimen consisted of whole blood, obtained in connection with sensitization to the hapten diphenylcyclopropenone (DPC). These receptors originate from a woman in her fifties or sixties with alopecia areata. Some clones in this sample may be carry-over from other donors' samples.

This clonotype appeared many times. The rearrangement joins TRBV7-9 to TRBJ1-2, with 8 positions matching TRBD1. The germline CDR1 and CDR2 sequences are SEHNR and FQNEAQ (reference sequence). Trimming cost V 4 bases and J 7 bases; bases outside gene matches: 8. CDR3 length equals 14 residues. CDR3 residues: CASSSRDRSSGYTF. CDR3 DNA: TGTGCCAGCAGCTCGAGGGACAGGTCCTCTGGCTACACCTTC.

The rearrangement uses TRBV12-3 or TRBV12-4 and TRBJ1-2; 9 bases agree with TRBD1. This CDR3 region has 13 residues. Trimming at V came to 4 bases and at J to 7 bases, leaving 4 bases not matched to a gene. CDR3 sequence (DNA): TGTGCCAGCAGTTCCAGGACAGGGGTTGGCTACACCTTC. It encodes CASSSRTGVGYTF.

V gene TRBV20-1 combines with J gene TRBJ2-3, with TRBD2 matching over 9 bases. J gave up 4 bases and V 5 bases, and 10 bases lay outside the gene matches. Germline V gene sequence: CDR1 DFQATT, CDR2 SNEGSKA (reference sequence). The CDR3 is 15 residues long. CDR3 residues: CSAGPGSGRPDTQYF. The CDR3 DNA reads as TGCAGTGCTGGGCCGGGTAGCGGGAGACCAGATACGCAGTATTTT.

The chain has TRBV5-1 and TRBJ2-5; either TRBD1 or TRBD2 may supply D (5 bases each). With 2 bases removed from V and 5 bases from J, the gap between germline ends came to 10 bases. The CDR3 contains 13 residues. The V gene's germline CDR1 is SGHRS and CDR2 YFSETQ. The CDR3 bases are TGCGCCAGCAGCTTCCCGGGACGCGAGACCCAGTACTTC. This translates into CASSFPGRETQYF. The entire variable domain, with the rest obtained from reference TRBV5-1 and TRBJ2-5, is as follows: KAGVTQTPRYLIKTRGQQVTLSCSPISGHRSVSWYQQTPGQGLQFLFEYFSETQRNKGNFPGRFSGRQFSNSRSEMNVSTLELGDSALYLCASSFPGRETQYFGPGTRLLVL.

This clonotype was found many times. The CDR3 region is CASSGGTGGTDTQYF. The CDR3 coding sequence is TGTGCCAGCAGTGGAGGGACGGGCGGCACAGATACGCAGTATTTT. The chain carries TRBV2 and TRBJ2-3; D may correspond to TRBD1 or TRBD2 (5 bases each). CDR1 and CDR2 from the germline V gene are SNHLY and FYNNEI. This CDR3 spans 15 amino acids. V was trimmed by 4 bases and J by 1 base, leaving 12 bases between them. The whole variable domain, remainder taken from reference TRBV2 and TRBJ2-3, is EPEVTQTPSHQVTQMGQEVILRCVPISNHLYFYWYRQILGQKVEFLVSFYNNEISEKSEIFDDQFSVERPDGSNFTLKIRSTKLEDSAMYFCASSGGTGGTDTQYFGPGTRLTVL.

The chain couples TRBV24-1 to TRBJ2-3, with D possibly called TRBD1 or TRBD2 (5 bases each). Germline loops: CDR1 KGHDR, CDR2 SFDVKD. CDR3 length equals 15 residues. V was shortened by 3 bases and J by 2 bases, with 11 bases between the two germline ends. The CDR3 loop is CATSDPRGSTDTQYF. CDR3 in DNA: TGTGCCACCAGTGATCCCCGGGGCTCCACAGATACGCAGTATTTT.

This clonotype occurred a few times. The V call is TRBV4-3, the J call TRBJ1-2; possibly TRBD1 for D (5 bases). Germline CDR1 reads LGHNA; CDR2 reads YSLEER. CDR3 length equals 15 residues. Deletions cut 4 bases from V and 4 bases from J, with 16 bases between. The CDR3 reads CASSPSGTASYGYTF. CDR3 in DNA: TGCGCCAGCAGCCCTTCTGGGACTGCAAGCTATGGCTACACCTTC.

This clonotype was seen ten or more times. This sequence joins TRBV18 and TRBJ1-1, with TRBD1 matching over 9 bases. This CDR3 spans 16 amino acids. After removal of 6 bases from V and 4 bases from J, the junction contained 12 bases not matched to a gene. Germline V CDR1 and CDR2: KGHSH, LQKENI. The CDR3 loop reads CASSHRDRVDGTEAFF. Written as DNA, the CDR3 is TGTGCCAGCTCCCACCGGGACAGGGTCGATGGCACTGAAGCTTTCTTT.

This clonotype was counted only a few times. The CDR3 spells CASSERGAGFNTEAFF. The CDR3 region has the DNA TGTGCCAGCAGTGAACGGGGGGCGGGATTCAACACTGAAGCTTTCTTT. The chain joins TRBV25-1 to TRBJ1-1; D may be TRBD1 (6 bases). The germline V gene has CDR1 MGHDK and CDR2 SYGVNS. The V end lost 2 bases, the J end lost 2 bases, and 15 bases lay between the germline ends. This CDR3 is 16 amino acids long.

This clonotype was recorded at least ten times. The chain recombines TRBV18 with TRBJ2-3, with D maybe TRBD2 (5 bases). The V gene lost 3 bases and the J gene lost 7 bases, with 11 bases spanning the gap. CDR1 and CDR2 from the germline V gene are KGHSH and LQKENI. This CDR3 comprises 13 residues. The CDR3 coding sequence is TGTGCCAGCTCACCTGACGGGGTGAATACGCAGTATTTT. It specifies CASSPDGVNTQYF.

Remarks on this clonotype: At one boundary the junction diverges from the germline segment, which might be a read error. The gene calls are TRBV12-3 or TRBV12-4 and TRBJ1-1; D unresolved. The CDR3 runs to 15 residues. CDR3 nucleotide sequence: TGTGCCTGCAGTTCGTCAGAGTACTATTTCACTGAAGCTTTCTTT. It specifies CACSSSEYYFTEAFF.

The table lists this clonotype with many counts. The gene calls are TRBV7-9 and TRBJ2-7; 8 bases map to TRBD1. The V gene's germline CDR1 is SEHNR and CDR2 FQNEAQ (reference sequence). Trimming took 4 bases from V and 5 from J; bases not matched to a gene: 13. This CDR3 has 16 amino acids. The CDR3 protein is CASSSLVGQAFHEQYF. The CDR3 nucleotides read TGTGCCAGCAGCTCCCTGGTGGGACAGGCCTTCCACGAGCAGTACTTC.

This clonotype was recorded many times. This chain connects TRBV5-1 to TRBJ2-2; 8 positions agree with TRBD2. Germline V gene sequence: CDR1 SGHRS, CDR2 YFSETQ. The CDR3 has 15 residues. With V trimmed by 7 bases and J by 4 bases, 9 bases remained unmatched. CDR3 amino acids: CASLEGSGGTGELFF. The CDR3 region has the DNA TGCGCCAGCTTGGAAGGGAGCGGGGGCACCGGGGAGCTGTTTTTT.

The chain carries TRBV6-6 and TRBJ2-3; D is undetermined. The CDR3 covers 14 residues. Germline CDR1 reads MNHNY; CDR2 reads SVGAGI (reference sequence). Deletions cut 7 bases from V and 8 bases from J, with 19 bases between. The CDR3 loop is CASIFNLEWRTQYF. DNA for the CDR3: TGTGCCAGCATTTTTAACTTAGAATGGCGTACGCAGTATTTT.

This clonotype was counted only a few times. V and J are TRBV9 and TRBJ2-1; the D gene is possibly TRBD1 (5 bases). V was trimmed by 0 bases and J by 10 bases, leaving 14 bases between them. This CDR3 is built from 14 residues. From germline, CDR1 is SGDLS and CDR2 YYNGEE. This CDR3 reads CASSVDGWQGEQFF. As DNA, the CDR3 is TGTGCCAGCAGCGTAGATGGGTGGCAGGGCGAGCAGTTCTTC.

This clonotype occurred many times. The chain links TRBV21-1 to TRBJ1-3; no DNA check was done on the table's D call, TRBD1. TRBV21-1 is assigned pseudogene status. This CDR3 is 18 amino acids long. In DNA form, the CDR3 reads TGTGCCAGCAGCATGCACAGGGCGAGGGGGTTTAGCGGAAACACCATATATTTT. Its translation: CASSMHRARGFSGNTIYF.

The V gene is TRBV15, the J gene TRBJ2-1, with TRBD2 matching 16 bases. The CDR3 has 15 amino acids. With V trimmed by 3 bases and J by 8 bases, 1 base remained unmatched. Per germline, CDR1 LNHNV and CDR2 YYDKDF (reference sequence). The CDR3 reads CATSSGTSGRDEQFF. The DNA of the CDR3 is TGTGCCACCAGCAGCGGGACTAGCGGGAGGGATGAGCAGTTCTTC.

There are a few counts of this clonotype. This chain uses TRBV3-1 with TRBJ2-1, with unresolved D. CDR3 length: 13 amino acids. The germline V and J ends were trimmed by 3 bases and 5 bases, with 8 bases remaining between them. Germline V gene lookup returns CDR1 LGHDT and CDR2 YNNKEL (reference sequence). The CDR3 sequence is CASSHTSNNEQFF. The CDR3 region has the DNA TGTGCCAGCAGCCACACGAGTAACAATGAGCAGTTCTTC.